The 32 T cell receptor beta chains below all came from one sample that was sequenced in a study of control samples from healthy donors and cancer patients. Measured with immunoSEQ multiplex PCR; TCRdb has only the in-frame clones, and not every one. Of approximately 150,000 clones detected, approximately 96% appear once; the ten largest clones hold over 1%. Sequenced: blood. Every receptor here comes from a woman under 40 in good health.

V and J are TRBV28 and TRBJ1-6, with 10 bases that match TRBD1. Germline assignment: CDR1 MDHEN and CDR2 SYDVKM. After removal of 9 bases from V and 8 bases from J, the junction contained 7 bases not matched to a gene. The CDR3 consists of 14 residues. The CDR3 region is CASEMDRGYSPLHF. The CDR3 DNA sequence: TGTGCCAGTGAGATGGACAGGGGGTATTCACCCCTCCACTTT. The whole variable domain, filled in from reference TRBV28 and TRBJ1-6, reads DVKVTQSSRYLVKRTGEKVFLECVQDMDHENMFWYRQDPGLGLRLIYFSYDVKMKEKGDIPEGYSVSREKKERFSLILESASTNQTSMYLCASEMDRGYSPLHFGNGTRLTVT.

The chain has TRBV25-1 and TRBJ2-2, with TRBD2 as a possible D gene (5 bases). This CDR3 contains 15 residues. Trimming shortened V by 3 bases and J by 4 bases, and 12 bases separated the two germline ends. Per germline, CDR1 MGHDK and CDR2 SYGVNS. The CDR3 DNA sequence: TGTGCCAGCAGTGAGGAAGGGAGATTCACCGGGGAGCTGTTTTTT. This gives the protein CASSEEGRFTGELFF.

The chain has TRBV5-1 and TRBJ1-1, with D tentatively TRBD1 (6 bases). The CDR3 sequence is 16 residues long. Germline CDR1 reads SGHRS; CDR2 reads YFSETQ. The V end was cut by 4 bases, the J end by 0 bases, with 16 bases between. The CDR3 is CASSLHPGDMNTEAFF. CDR3 nucleotide sequence: TGCGCCAGCAGCCTACACCCGGGGGACATGAACACTGAAGCTTTCTTT.

V and J are TRBV10-3 and TRBJ1-6; D not resolved. CDR3 size: 15 residues. Germline V gene lookup returns CDR1 ENHRY and CDR2 SYGVKD. The ends were cut back, 4 bases at V and 10 bases at J, with 17 bases in the middle. As DNA, the CDR3 is TGTGCCATCAGTGTAGGTGAGGGAATAGGGTCACCCCTCCACTTT. The encoded protein is CAISVGEGIGSPLHF.

The chain joins TRBV5-1 to TRBJ2-3, with D possibly called TRBD1 or TRBD2 (5 bases each). The CDR3 has 13 amino acids. Germline CDR1 SGHRS, CDR2 YFSETQ. V was clipped by 4 bases and J by 6 bases, with 12 bases between them. This CDR3 is CASSPDSGDTQYF. CDR3 nucleotide sequence: TGCGCCAGCAGCCCGGACTCAGGGGATACGCAGTATTTT.

This clone has just one count. V usage is TRBV5-1 and J usage is TRBJ1-3; D unclear. Germline lookup yields CDR1 SGHRS and CDR2 YFSETQ. The ends were cut back, 5 bases at V and 1 base at J, with 7 bases in the middle. CDR3 length: 13 amino acids. The CDR3 region has the DNA TGCGCCAGCAGGGGAATTTCTGGAAACACCATATATTTT. It yields the protein CASRGISGNTIYF.

The chain joins TRBV11-1 to TRBJ2-3; D is unresolved. V gave up 1 base and J gave up 4 bases, with 12 bases separating them. The CDR3 runs 15 residues. Looked up from germline, CDR1 is SGHAT and CDR2 is FQDESV (reference sequence). This chain's CDR3 is CASSLEGRSADTQYF. Here the CDR3 DNA reads TGTGCCAGCAGCTTAGAGGGCCGGAGTGCAGATACGCAGTATTTT. Looking up the rest from reference TRBV11-1 and TRBJ2-3 gives the full variable domain: EAEVAQSPRYKITEKSQAVAFWCDPISGHATLYWYRQILGQGPELLVQFQDESVVDDSQLPKDRFSAERLKGVDSTLKIQPAELGDSAMYLCASSLEGRSADTQYFGPGTRLTVL.

The gene calls are TRBV6-5 and TRBJ1-5; tentatively, D is TRBD1 (5 bases). Germline V CDR1 and CDR2: MNHEY, SVGAGI. V lost 7 bases to trimming and J lost 5 bases, with 18 bases between them. CDR3 length: 15 residues. DNA of the CDR3: TGTGCCAGCAACCGGGACGGAAGGGTAGATCAGCCCCAGCATTTT. Translating it yields CASNRDGRVDQPQHF.

This clone appeared a single time. This chain links TRBV5-5 with TRBJ2-7, with D tentatively TRBD2 (5 bases). With 4 bases removed from V and 0 bases from J, the gap between germline ends came to 14 bases. CDR3 length: 15 amino acids. CDR1 and CDR2 (germline): SGHKS, YYEKEE (reference sequence). CDR3 in amino acids: CASSGVASPSYEQYF. The CDR3 nucleotides read TGTGCCAGCAGCGGAGTAGCGAGCCCCTCCTACGAGCAGTACTTC. The whole variable domain, remainder taken from reference TRBV5-5 and TRBJ2-7, is DAGVTQSPTHLIKTRGQQVTLRCSPISGHKSVSWYQQVLGQGPQFIFQYYEKEERGRGNFPDRFSARQFPNYSSELNVNALLLGDSALYLCASSGVASPSYEQYFGPGTRLTVT.

This chain joins TRBV5-1 and TRBJ2-3; 12 positions agree with TRBD1. The CDR3 consists of 16 residues. Germline trimming cut 0 bases from V and 6 bases from J; bases unmatched to any gene: 5. Germline assignment: CDR1 SGHRS and CDR2 YFSETQ. The CDR3 reads CASSLAGTGGLDTQYF. CDR3 sequence (DNA): TGCGCCAGCAGCTTGGCCGGGACAGGGGGCTTGGATACGCAGTATTTT.

CDR3 sequence: CASSLALAVTYQETQYF. CDR3 DNA sequence: TGTGCCAGCAGCTTAGCGCTCGCGGTCACGTACCAAGAGACCCAGTACTTC. The chain links TRBV7-9 to TRBJ2-5; D gene ambiguous. The CDR3 length is 17 residues. Trimming stripped 0 bases from V and 0 bases from J, with 14 bases between. The germline V gene encodes CDR1 SEHNR and CDR2 FQNEAQ (reference sequence).

The rearrangement uses TRBV28 and TRBJ1-3; 10 bases line up with TRBD1. V shed 5 bases and J 4 bases; nucleotides not matched to a gene: 5. The CDR3 runs 15 residues. Germline-derived CDR1 and CDR2 are MDHEN and SYDVKM. This CDR3 reads CASSLGTGAGNTIYF. As DNA, the CDR3 is TGTGCCAGCAGTCTCGGGACAGGGGCAGGAAACACCATATATTTT.

The chain links TRBV27 to TRBJ1-4; possible D gene TRBD1, 5 bases. Trimming removed 2 bases at V and 0 bases at J, with 10 bases between. The CDR3 sequence is 16 residues long. Germline V lookup: CDR1 MNHEY, CDR2 SMNVEV (reference sequence). CDR3 residues: CASSLITGATNEKLFF. CDR3 nucleotide sequence: TGTGCCAGCAGTTTAATCACAGGAGCAACTAATGAAAAACTGTTTTTT.

This clone was detected only a few times. V is TRBV9 and J is TRBJ2-1; TRBD2 agrees at 14 bases. V shed 4 bases, J shed 7 bases, and the junction held 10 bases outside the gene matches. CDR1 and CDR2 from the germline V gene are SGDLS and YYNGEE. The CDR3 runs to 17 residues. The CDR3, as DNA: TGTGCCAGCAGCCCCGGGACTAGCGGGAGAAAGGGGAATGAGCAGTTCTTC. As protein: CASSPGTSGRKGNEQFF.

The chain is built from TRBV25-1 and TRBJ2-5; 7 bases map to TRBD2. The CDR3 consists of 16 residues. V trimming: 5 bases; J trimming: 1 base; junction bases outside the gene matches: 10. Per germline, CDR1 MGHDK and CDR2 SYGVNS. CDR3: CASSTSAPLGQETQYF. In nucleotides, the CDR3 is TGTGCCAGCAGTACTAGCGCCCCCCTGGGCCAAGAGACCCAGTACTTC.

The V gene is TRBV11-2, the J gene TRBJ1-1, with D unclear. This CDR3 contains 11 residues. The V end was cut by 3 bases, the J end by 10 bases, with 9 bases between. CDR1 and CDR2 from the germline V gene are SGHAT and FQNNGV. The CDR3 here is CASSFNERAFF. The CDR3 DNA is TGTGCCAGCAGCTTCAATGAGCGAGCTTTCTTT.

This clone was counted once. The gene calls are TRBV30 and TRBJ1-6, with D possibly matching TRBD1 (5 bases). The ends were cut back, 3 bases at V and 4 bases at J, with 10 bases in the middle. Per germline, CDR1 GTSNPN and CDR2 SVGIG (reference sequence). CDR3 length equals 14 residues. Here the CDR3 DNA reads TGTGCCTGGAGCCTGACAGCTTATAATTCACCCCTCCACTTT. This translates into CAWSLTAYNSPLHF.

The J gene is TRBJ1-4, the V gene TRBV5-1, with no clear D. The length of the CDR3 is 16 residues. CDR1 SGHRS and CDR2 YFSETQ come from the germline V gene. The V end was cut by 5 bases, the J end by 0 bases, with 14 bases between. The CDR3 DNA sequence: TGCGCCAGCAGGCCCCCCGAGACTGCAACTAATGAAAAACTGTTTTTT. Amino acids: CASRPPETATNEKLFF.

This sequence joins TRBV28 and TRBJ2-7; 10 nucleotides align to TRBD1. The CDR3 covers 15 residues. The germline gives CDR1 MDHEN, CDR2 SYDVKM. Trimming at V came to 5 bases and at J to 0 bases, leaving 4 bases not matched to a gene. The CDR3 reads CASSGDRGLSYEQYF. The CDR3 DNA reads TGTGCCAGCAGTGGGGACAGGGGACTCTCCTACGAGCAGTACTTC.

Concerning this clone itself: One end of the junction varies from germline; a read error may be responsible. This chain links TRBV27 with TRBJ2-7; a weak D match, TRBD1 (6 bases). The CDR3 totals 14 residues. Germline-derived CDR1 and CDR2 are MNHEY and SMNVEV (reference sequence). The CDR3 DNA follows: TGTGCCAGCAGTTCGAGGACAGCCTACCCTTCTTTTTCCTTC. This codes for CASSSRTAYPSFSF.

The V and J genes are TRBV7-9 and TRBJ2-5; D gene ambiguous. This CDR3 region has 13 residues. The V end was cut by 1 base, the J end by 1 base, with 4 bases between. CDR1 and CDR2 from the germline V gene are SEHNR and FQNEAQ (reference sequence). The CDR3 DNA reads as TGTGCCAGCAGCTTAGAGCCCCAAGAGACCCAGTACTTC. Its translation: CASSLEPQETQYF.

This chain links TRBV5-1 with TRBJ2-5; D is uncertain. Trimming took off 0 bases at V and 5 bases at J, with 11 bases between the two ends. Germline values: CDR1 SGHRS, CDR2 YFSETQ. The CDR3 contains 14 residues. CDR3 protein: CASSLDPLGETQYF. The DNA for the CDR3 is TGCGCCAGCAGCTTGGATCCCTTGGGGGAGACCCAGTACTTC.

The chain carries TRBV4-1 and TRBJ1-2; no definite D call. CDR1 MGHRA and CDR2 YSYEKL come from the germline V gene. This CDR3 spans 13 amino acids. Trimming stripped 5 bases from V and 4 bases from J, with 11 bases between. For the CDR3, the DNA is TGCGCCAGCAGCTTGATGGAAAGCTATGGCTACACCTTC. It yields the protein CASSLMESYGYTF.

The chain uses TRBV12-3 or TRBV12-4 and TRBJ2-7; maybe TRBD1 (5 bases). Trimming removed 7 bases from V and 3 bases from J, with 10 bases in between. This CDR3 contains 12 residues. CDR3 coding DNA: TGTGCCAGCACTACCCAGGGCTACGAGCAGTACTTC. Amino acids: CASTTQGYEQYF.

The chain has TRBV7-6 and TRBJ1-1; TRBD1 matches 9 bases. The V segment lost 4 bases and the J segment 1 base; nucleotides outside the gene matches: 1. Looked up from germline, CDR1 is SGHVS and CDR2 is FNYEAQ. The CDR3 sequence is 14 residues long. The CDR3 DNA sequence: TGTGCCAGCAGCTGGGGACAGGGGAACACTGAAGCTTTCTTT. Its protein product is CASSWGQGNTEAFF.

This clone was detected once. This chain links TRBV2 with TRBJ2-3; D is possibly TRBD2 (5 bases). The CDR3 runs to 14 residues. CDR1 and CDR2 (germline): SNHLY, FYNNEI. The V end lost 5 bases, the J end lost 0 bases, and 9 bases lay between the germline ends. The CDR3 DNA is TGTGCCAGCAGTATATGGACTAGCACAGATACGCAGTATTTT. Protein sequence: CASSIWTSTDTQYF.

The V call is TRBV11-3, the J call TRBJ2-3; D unclear. Germline V CDR1 and CDR2: SGHNT, YENEEA. The CDR3 runs to 13 residues. V lost 5 bases and J 6 bases, leaving 12 bases between the germline ends. The CDR3 coding sequence is TGTGCCAGCAGCGCGAGGCTGGGTGATACGCAGTATTTT. Translation: CASSARLGDTQYF.

The chain has TRBV9 and TRBJ2-7; TRBD2 might be the D (5 bases). Trimming shortened V by 0 bases and J by 3 bases, and 10 bases separated the two germline ends. Germline V gene data show CDR1 as SGDLS and CDR2 as YYNGEE. The CDR3 runs to 14 residues. The DNA of the CDR3 is TGTGCCAGCAGCGTAGGGGGAGCCGACTACGAGCAGTACTTC. Translating it yields CASSVGGADYEQYF.

The V gene is TRBV7-8, the J gene TRBJ2-5, with a weak D call TRBD2 (5 bases). Deletions cut 6 bases from V and 2 bases from J, with 10 bases between. The CDR3 spans 13 residues. The germline V gene encodes CDR1 SGHVS and CDR2 FQNEAQ. This chain's CDR3 is CASRILAQETQYF. CDR3 sequence (DNA): TGTGCCAGCAGAATTCTAGCTCAAGAGACCCAGTACTTC.

The chain couples TRBV11-1 to TRBJ2-7, with D tentatively TRBD2 (6 bases). The germline CDR1 and CDR2 sequences are SGHAT and FQDESV (reference sequence). The CDR3 extends over 16 amino acids. The V end lost 5 bases, the J end lost 8 bases, and 25 bases lay between the germline ends. The CDR3 DNA reads TGTGCCAGCAGCCAGACCTCGGGTAGGGAGGTTGCCAAGCAGTACTTC. It specifies CASSQTSGREVAKQYF.

This sequence joins TRBV28 and TRBJ1-5, with D uncertain. The V and J ends lost 3 bases and 0 bases respectively, with 15 bases between them. Germline values: CDR1 MDHEN, CDR2 SYDVKM. This CDR3 is built from 17 residues. CDR3 in DNA: TGTGCCAGCAGTTTTTATAGCGGGATACATAGCAATCAGCCCCAGCATTTT. Translated: CASSFYSGIHSNQPQHF.

The chain is built from TRBV13 and TRBJ2-7, with D tentatively TRBD1 (5 bases). CDR1 and CDR2 (germline): PRHDT, FYEKMQ (reference sequence). V was trimmed by 5 bases and J by 3 bases, leaving 11 bases between them. The length of the CDR3 is 13 residues. CDR3 in amino acids: CASSPDRNYEQYF. The CDR3 nucleotides are TGTGCCAGCAGCCCCGACAGAAACTACGAGCAGTACTTC.